Shown below are 26 T cell receptor beta chains from a single sample sequenced in a study of T cell repertoires in cytomegalovirus infection. TCRdb re-called the reads through MiXCR, storing one row per CDR3 protein. This sample has about 320,000 distinct CDR3 sequences, with approximately 9.5% found just once. Specimen: PBMCs. The receptor source for this set is a human donor in good health (CMV status not recorded). Some clones in this sample may be carry-over from other donors' samples.

This clonotype was seen a handful of times. J is TRBJ2-3 and V is TRBV10-3; TRBD2 matches at 13 bases. The J segment lost 4 bases and the V segment lost 6 bases, leaving 4 bases of the junction unmatched. CDR1 is ENHRY, CDR2 SYGVKD, per germline. The CDR3 totals 15 residues. CDR3 coding DNA: TGTGCCATCAGCCAACTAGCGGGAGGGCCAGATACGCAGTATTTT. It specifies CAISQLAGGPDTQYF.

Here the CDR3 DNA reads TGTGCCAGCAGACCGTCCGGCTACGAGCAGTACTTC. It encodes CASRPSGYEQYF. V gene TRBV6-2 or TRBV6-3 combines with J gene TRBJ2-7; D call uncertain. The CDR3 runs 12 residues. V was cut by 6 bases and J by 3 bases, with 9 bases left in between. Germline CDR1 MNHEY, CDR2 SVGEGT.

V usage is TRBV11-2 and J usage is TRBJ1-1; weak D call: TRBD1 (5 bases). The germline CDR1 and CDR2 sequences are SGHAT and FQNNGV. CDR3 length equals 17 residues. V was shortened by 6 bases and J by 4 bases, with 24 bases between the two germline ends. The CDR3 DNA follows: TGTGCCAGCAGTATACCAGGGACTCAAGTGGGGAGCACTGAAGCTTTCTTT. Protein: CASSIPGTQVGSTEAFF.

This clonotype was recorded many times. The chain carries TRBV25-1 and TRBJ2-3; 9 bases agree with TRBD1. CDR1 and CDR2 (germline): MGHDK, SYGVNS. The J segment lost 4 bases and the V segment lost 5 bases, leaving 13 bases of the junction unmatched. This CDR3 has 17 residues. The CDR3 nucleotides read TGTGCCAGCAGTCCCACCGGGACAGGGATCGGAGCAGATACGCAGTATTTT. Residues: CASSPTGTGIGADTQYF.

This clonotype has at least ten counts. The chain employs TRBV7-2 and TRBJ1-2, with D possibly being TRBD1 (5 bases). The CDR3 spans 14 residues. The V end was cut by 5 bases, the J end by 6 bases, with 16 bases between. From germline, CDR1 is SGHTA and CDR2 FQGNSA. The CDR3 DNA reads TGTGCCAGCAGCCCCGCCGCAGGGTTCGATGGCTACACCTTC. Protein: CASSPAAGFDGYTF. Supplemented by reference TRBV7-2 and TRBJ1-2, the full variable domain reads GAGVSQSPSNKVTEKGKDVELRCDPISGHTALYWYRQSLGQGLEFLIYFQGNSAPDKSGLPSDRFSAERTGGSVSTLTIQRTQQEDSAVYLCASSPAAGFDGYTFGSGTRLTVV.

V is TRBV27 and J is TRBJ2-6; either TRBD1 or TRBD2 may fit D (5 bases each). The germline V and J ends were trimmed by 5 bases and 6 bases, with 8 bases remaining between them. The CDR3 has 13 residues. Germline CDR1 reads MNHEY; CDR2 reads SMNVEV (reference sequence). CDR3 in DNA: TGTGCCAGCAGTGGGGGAACGGCCAACGTCCTGACTTTC. It specifies CASSGGTANVLTF. The variable domain in full, completed from reference TRBV27 and TRBJ2-6, reads EAQVTQNPRYLITVTGKKLTVTCSQNMNHEYMSWYRQDPGLGLRQIYYSMNVEVTDKGDVPEGYKVSRKEKRNFPLILESPSPNQTSLYFCASSGGTANVLTFGAGSRLTVL.

Notes on this clonotype: A much more abundant neighbour one base away suggests this may be a read error. This chain connects TRBV13 to TRBJ1-4; TRBD1 matches at 9 bases. V shed 11 bases, J shed 3 bases, and the junction held 7 bases outside the gene matches. CDR1 PRHDT and CDR2 FYEKMQ come from the germline V gene (reference sequence). The CDR3 runs to 14 residues. The CDR3 protein is CAGGRTGANEKLFF. The CDR3 DNA sequence: TGTGCCGGCGGCCGGACAGGGGCTAATGAAAAACTGTTTTTT.

This clonotype has ten or more counts. This chain uses TRBV7-9 with TRBJ2-1, with 8 nucleotides matching TRBD1. The CDR3 runs 14 residues. The germline CDR1 and CDR2 sequences are SEHNR and FQNEAQ (reference sequence). Unmatched junction bases numbered 8, after V lost 6 bases and J lost 7 bases. The CDR3 DNA follows: TGTGCCAGCAGTATCGAAACAGGGGGAAATGAGCAGTTCTTC. Translation: CASSIETGGNEQFF.

The gene calls are TRBV4-1 and TRBJ1-4; the D gene is possibly TRBD1 (6 bases). The V gene's germline CDR1 is MGHRA and CDR2 YSYEKL. This CDR3 contains 19 residues. Deletions cut 2 bases from V and 8 bases from J, with 27 bases between. In nucleotides, the CDR3 is TGCGCCAGCAGCCAAAAACAAGGGGGACCCCAGGGGCTAGGAGAAAAACTGTTTTTT. Its translation is CASSQKQGGPQGLGEKLFF.

This clonotype was counted many times. The chain couples TRBV7-2 to TRBJ1-3, with TRBD1 as a possible D gene (6 bases). CDR1 and CDR2 (germline): SGHTA, FQGNSA. This CDR3 is built from 14 residues. V lost 5 bases and J 0 bases, leaving 8 bases between the germline ends. CDR3 nucleotides: TGTGCCAGCAGCAACAGGGTCTCTGGAAACACCATATATTTT. This sequence encodes CASSNRVSGNTIYF.

The genes are TRBV20-1 and TRBJ2-5, with 9 bases identical to TRBD2. The ends lost 0 bases at V and 1 base at J; junction bases unmatched: 6. Germline-derived CDR1 and CDR2 are DFQATT and SNEGSKA (reference sequence). The CDR3 loop spans 16 amino acids. CDR3 nucleotide sequence: TGCAGTGCTAGAGATTGGCGGGAGGGGTTCCAAGAGACCCAGTACTTC. It yields the protein CSARDWREGFQETQYF.

This clonotype was counted only a few times. This chain uses TRBV6-2 or TRBV6-3 with TRBJ2-1; the match to TRBD2 covers 14 bases. Germline V gene lookup returns CDR1 MNHEY and CDR2 SVGEGT. V lost 10 bases and J lost 7; bases outside the gene matches: 6. The CDR3 runs 14 residues. CDR3 DNA: TGTGCCATCGCGACTAGCGGGAGGGGAAATGAGCAGTTCTTC. This codes for CAIATSGRGNEQFF.

This chain joins TRBV6-2 or TRBV6-3 and TRBJ1-5; D remains ambiguous. The CDR3 is 17 residues long. V was cut by 7 bases and J by 5 bases, with 24 bases left in between. CDR1 and CDR2 from the germline V gene are MNHEY and SVGEGT. CDR3 nucleotides: TGTGCCAGCACACAAGCCCCCCAAGGAGGAGTGTATCAGCCCCAGCATTTT. It is translated as CASTQAPQGGVYQPQHF.

Only a few counts were recorded for this clonotype. The V call is TRBV20-1, the J call TRBJ2-1; D may be TRBD2 (5 bases). The germline V and J ends were trimmed by 3 bases and 15 bases, with 12 bases remaining between them. Germline V gives CDR1 DFQATT, CDR2 SNEGSKA (reference sequence). The length of the CDR3 is 10 residues. CDR3 in DNA: TGCAGTGCTAGGGCTAGCAGGACGTTCTTC. Translation gives CSARASRTFF.

In its sample, this clonotype was seen a few times. The chain combines TRBV12-3 or TRBV12-4 with TRBJ2-5; unclear D gene. This CDR3 is built from 15 residues. V dropped 5 bases and J dropped 9 bases, with 22 bases sitting between them. CDR3 region: CASSIKGKGVVAQYF. The CDR3 nucleotides read TGTGCCAGCAGTATAAAGGGAAAAGGAGTGGTGGCCCAGTACTTC.

This clonotype was picked up many times. The rearrangement links TRBV7-3 to TRBJ1-3, with 9 bases that match TRBD1. CDR3 length: 14 amino acids. Germline CDR1 reads SGHTA; CDR2 reads FQGTGA. V shed 5 bases, J shed 4 bases, and the junction held 3 bases outside the gene matches. For the CDR3, the DNA is TGTGCCAGCAGCCCCGGGACAGGGGGAAACACCATATATTTT. Translated, it gives CASSPGTGGNTIYF. Together with reference TRBV7-3 and TRBJ1-3, the CDR3 gives the full variable domain: GAGVSQTPSNKVTEKGKYVELRCDPISGHTALYWYRQSLGQGPEFLIYFQGTGAADDSGLPNDRFFAVRPEGSVSTLKIQRTERGDSAVYLCASSPGTGGNTIYFGEGSWLTVV.

The chain recombines TRBV9 with TRBJ2-1; weak D call: TRBD2 (7 bases). V gave up 0 bases and J gave up 6 bases, with 16 bases separating them. The CDR3 loop spans 16 amino acids. Looked up from germline, CDR1 is SGDLS and CDR2 is YYNGEE. CDR3 loop: CASSVATGGGGNEQFF. The CDR3 DNA is TGTGCCAGCAGCGTAGCTACAGGAGGGGGGGGCAATGAGCAGTTCTTC.

The sample holds many counts of this clonotype. The genes are TRBV11-2 and TRBJ2-1; D remains ambiguous. V was shortened by 5 bases and J by 0 bases, with 8 bases between the two germline ends. The germline CDR1 and CDR2 sequences are SGHAT and FQNNGV. This CDR3 contains 14 residues. The CDR3 region has the DNA TGTGCCAGCAGCCTCCAGAGCTCCTACAATGAGCAGTTCTTC. Residues: CASSLQSSYNEQFF.

This clonotype was recorded a few times. V gene TRBV20-1 combines with J gene TRBJ2-6, with 8 bases fitting TRBD2. Germline CDR1 and CDR2: DFQATT and SNEGSKA (reference sequence). V lost 6 bases to trimming and J lost 1 base; unmatched junction nucleotides: 5. This CDR3 spans 15 amino acids. CDR3 amino acids: CSASAGGSGANVLTF. The CDR3 region has the DNA TGCAGTGCAAGCGCGGGAGGTTCTGGGGCCAACGTCCTGACTTTC.

This clonotype was observed at least ten times. The rearrangement joins TRBV28 to TRBJ1-2; D unclear. The CDR3 consists of 14 residues. Germline V gene lookup returns CDR1 MDHEN and CDR2 SYDVKM. Trimming took 5 bases from V and 6 from J, leaving 16 bases between them. CDR3 protein: CASSPLGRENGYTF. The CDR3 nucleotides are TGTGCCAGCAGTCCCCTCGGAAGGGAGAATGGCTACACCTTC.

This CDR3 is CASSGAGTNRHEQFF. CDR3 bases: TGTGCCAGCAGCGGAGCCGGGACAAATCGCCATGAGCAGTTCTTC. This sequence joins TRBV2 and TRBJ2-1, with a weak D call TRBD1 (6 bases). The V gene's germline CDR1 is SNHLY and CDR2 FYNNEI. The V end lost 6 bases, the J end lost 8 bases, and 20 bases lay between the germline ends. The CDR3 runs to 15 residues.

The V gene is TRBV2, the J gene TRBJ2-7; 10 positions agree with TRBD1. The CDR3 sequence is 15 residues long. The J segment lost 3 bases and the V segment lost 6 bases, leaving 8 bases of the junction unmatched. The germline V gene encodes CDR1 SNHLY and CDR2 FYNNEI. The CDR3 nucleotides read TGTGCCAGCAGCCGGGGACAGGGGTTTTACTACGAGCAGTACTTC. It encodes CASSRGQGFYYEQYF.

This clonotype was recorded at least ten times. The CDR3, as DNA: TGTGCCAGCAGCCCGACTTTCTCACTAGCCAAAAACATTCAGTACTTC. Amino acid sequence: CASSPTFSLAKNIQYF. J is TRBJ2-4 and V is TRBV7-8; D not certain. Between the trimmed V and J ends, which lost 5 bases and 0 bases, there was a span of 14 bases. Germline V gives CDR1 SGHVS, CDR2 FQNEAQ. This CDR3 has 16 residues.

This rearrangement joins TRBV24-1 to TRBJ2-1, with TRBD2 identical over 8 bases. In germline, CDR1 is KGHDR, CDR2 SFDVKD. Trimming removed 7 bases from V and 0 bases from J; junction bases left unmatched: 7. The CDR3 runs 16 residues. In DNA, the CDR3 is TGTGCCACCAGCGGGGGGGACCGCAGCTCCTACAATGAGCAGTTCTTC. This sequence encodes CATSGGDRSSYNEQFF.

This sequence joins TRBV28 and TRBJ2-1; either TRBD1 or TRBD2 may supply D (6 bases each). V dropped 7 bases and J dropped 8 bases, with 15 bases sitting between them. Per germline, CDR1 MDHEN and CDR2 SYDVKM. This CDR3 has 13 residues. The CDR3 DNA follows: TGTGCCAGCACTCGGGGGCTTTTGGATGAGCAGTTCTTC. Its translation is CASTRGLLDEQFF. The full variable domain, completed using reference TRBV28 and TRBJ2-1, is DVKVTQSSRYLVKRTGEKVFLECVQDMDHENMFWYRQDPGLGLRLIYFSYDVKMKEKGDIPEGYSVSREKKERFSLILESASTNQTSMYLCASTRGLLDEQFFGPGTRLTVL.

This clonotype appeared many times. V is TRBV7-2 and J is TRBJ1-1; TRBD1 matches at 12 bases. Germline trimming cut 1 base from V and 8 bases from J; bases unmatched to any gene: 5. CDR1 and CDR2 from the germline V gene are SGHTA and FQGNSA. The CDR3 sequence is 15 residues long. The CDR3 loop reads CASSLEGDRGQEAFF. CDR3 nucleotide sequence: TGTGCCAGCAGCTTAGAGGGGGACAGGGGGCAAGAAGCTTTCTTT.